This is a list of T cell receptor beta chains from one sample in a study of identical twins. TCRdb itself ran the 5' RACE reads through MiXCR, one entry per CDR3 protein. The sample yields roughly 1,500,000 distinct CDR3 sequences, about 31% seen once. What was sequenced was cord blood. The receptors were sampled from a newborn girl in good health. CDR3s include the opening cysteine and the closing phenylalanine or tryptophan. The D gene is left open where the match is weak. The listing skips clone size in some rows; elsewhere it reads once, few, many or a size class.

clone_size	v_call	d_call	j_call	cdr3_nt	cdr3_aa
.	TRBV6-5	.	TRBJ2-1	TGTGCCAGCAGTTTCCGGGGGCGCCCCTACAATGAGCAGTTCTTC	CASSFRGRPYNEQFF
few	TRBV12-3/TRBV12-4	TRBD1	TRBJ1-5	TGTGCCAGCAGTCCTAATACAGGGGGCGGAAGGGGCAATCAGCCCCAGCATTTT	CASSPNTGGGRGNQPQHF
.	TRBV6-5	.	TRBJ1-4	TGTGCCAGCAGGCGGGACGTCGGTAATGAAAAACTGTTTTTT	CASRRDVGNEKLFF
few	TRBV5-6	.	TRBJ2-1	TGTGCCAGCAGCGTACAACTAGGGTATGAGCAGTTCTTC	CASSVQLGYEQFF
.	TRBV20-1	TRBD2	TRBJ2-3	TGCAGTGCTTCCCCCGCTAGCGGGAGAGGTACAGATACGCAGTATTTT	CSASPASGRGTDTQYF
few	TRBV5-6	TRBD1	TRBJ2-1	TGTGCCAGCAGCCAGAGGACAGGGCTCTCCTACAATGAGCAGTTCTTC	CASSQRTGLSYNEQFF
few	TRBV10-1	.	TRBJ2-1	TGCGCCAGCAGTGAATATGGTCGGTCCTACAATGAGCAGTTCTTC	CASSEYGRSYNEQFF
.	TRBV29-1	.	TRBJ1-5	TGCAGCGTTCCCGGACAGCCCGAGAGGCCCCAGCATTTT	CSVPGQPERPQHF
.	TRBV7-7	TRBD2	TRBJ2-4	TGTGCTAGCAGCTTGGGGACTAGCGGAGAAGGTGAGCAGTACTTC	CASSLGTSGEGEQYF
few	TRBV5-6	.	TRBJ2-7	TGTGCCAGCAGCTCGCGGTGGGGAGTCTACGAGCAGTACTTC	CASSSRWGVYEQYF
.	TRBV5-1	TRBD2	TRBJ2-3	TGCGCCAGCAGCTTTCTCCTAGCGGGGGGGAGTACTAGCACAGATACGCAGTATTTT	CASSFLLAGGSTSTDTQYF
few	TRBV5-1	.	TRBJ2-3	TGCGCCAGCAGCTTCCGGATTAAGCTCGATACGCAGTATTTT	CASSFRIKLDTQYF
.	TRBV15	.	TRBJ1-2	TGTGCCACCAGCAGAGATCCCCGAGGAGGTTATGGCTACACCTTC	CATSRDPRGGYGYTF
.	TRBV6-1	.	TRBJ2-7	TGTGCCAGCAGTGACTGGGAAAACGAGCAGTACTTC	CASSDWENEQYF
few	TRBV12-3/TRBV12-4	TRBD2	TRBJ2-3	TGTGCCAGCCTGGGGCTAGCGGTTTTTAATACGCAGTATTTT	CASLGLAVFNTQYF
.	TRBV2	TRBD1	TRBJ1-6	TGTGCCAGCGGGACAGGGGGCGAGATCTATAATTCACCCCTCCACTTT	CASGTGGEIYNSPLHF
few	TRBV12-3/TRBV12-4	TRBD2	TRBJ2-3	TGTGCCAGCAGTTTTAGCGGGGGACCCACCACAGATACGCAGTATTTT	CASSFSGGPTTDTQYF
.	TRBV25-1	TRBD2	TRBJ2-7	TGTGCCAGCAGTGTAAGACTAGCGGGGGACAATGAGCAGTACTTC	CASSVRLAGDNEQYF
.	TRBV20-1	.	TRBJ2-7	TGCAGTGCTAGAGATTTTAGGGGACACCTAACCTACGAGCAGTACTTC	CSARDFRGHLTYEQYF
few	TRBV4-1	TRBD2	TRBJ2-4	TGCGCCAGCAGCCAAGAGGCCCTAGCGGGGCGAGCCAAAAACATTCAGTACTTC	CASSQEALAGRAKNIQYF
few	TRBV12-3/TRBV12-4	TRBD1	TRBJ2-7	TGTGCCAGCAGTTTGGAGACAGGGATCGAGCAGTACTTC	CASSLETGIEQYF
.	TRBV7-9	.	TRBJ1-1	TGTGCCAGCAGCCGCCTCAGGACTCGATTCACTGAAGCTTTCTTT	CASSRLRTRFTEAFF
many	TRBV29-1	.	TRBJ2-1	TGCAGCCCCAGATTGGCTAATGAGCAGTTCTTC	CSPRLANEQFF
.	TRBV4-2	.	TRBJ2-1	TGTGCCAGCAGCCAAGATACCCGCGGGATAGGCAATGAGCAGTTCTTC	CASSQDTRGIGNEQFF
.	TRBV6-1	TRBD1	TRBJ1-5	TGTGCCAGCAGCCCCCGTCCGACAGGGCAACAGCCCCAGCATTTT	CASSPRPTGQQPQHF
many	TRBV4-2	.	TRBJ2-3	TGTGCCAGCAGCCAACTGGGAAGCGGCCCTAGCACAGATACGCAGTATTTT	CASSQLGSGPSTDTQYF
.	TRBV27	.	TRBJ1-6	TGTGCCAGCAGTCCCCGCGGGGAGAGCTCCTATAATTCACCCCTCCACTTT	CASSPRGESSYNSPLHF
.	TRBV24-1	.	TRBJ2-1	TGTGCCACCAGTGATTTCACAAAGCAGTTCTTC	CATSDFTKQFF
.	TRBV4-2	TRBD2	TRBJ2-1	TGTGCCAGCAGCCAAGCCTCAGCGGGGGGGCTAGGCGATGAGCAGTTCTTC	CASSQASAGGLGDEQFF
.	TRBV29-1	TRBD2	TRBJ2-3	TGCAGCGTTGTGACTAGCGGGAGGGCAGATACGCAGTATTTT	CSVVTSGRADTQYF
few	TRBV11-3	TRBD2	TRBJ2-5	TGTGCCAGCAGCTTGATGGGTAGCGGGGGGGAAGAGACCCAGTACTTC	CASSLMGSGGEETQYF
many	TRBV6-6	.	TRBJ1-4	TGTGCCAGCAAAACGGCAGGGGCTAATGAAAAACTGTTTTTT	CASKTAGANEKLFF
.	TRBV20-1	TRBD1	TRBJ1-1	TGCAGTGCTAGCGGGACAGGGGGAAGGACTGAAGCTTTCTTT	CSASGTGGRTEAFF
.	TRBV29-1	TRBD2	TRBJ2-5	TGCAGCGTTGAAGACCCGGCTAGCGGGGGATACAATGAGCAGTACTTC	CSVEDPASGGYNEQYF
many	TRBV12-3/TRBV12-4	.	TRBJ2-7	TGTGCCAGCAGTTTATCCCCCCTGCCTTACGAGCAGTACTTC	CASSLSPLPYEQYF
.	TRBV5-1	TRBD1	TRBJ1-4	TGCGCCAGCAGCTTGGCCAGGGACACAGGGGCCAAGGCTGGTGGCGAAAATCTGTTTTTT	CASSLARDTGAKAGGENLFF
once	TRBV10-3	TRBD1	TRBJ1-3	TGTGCCATCAGACGACCCACAGGGGAGGCTGGAAACACCATATATTTT	CAIRRPTGEAGNTIYF
.	TRBV27	.	TRBJ1-4	TGTGCCAGCAGTATAATACCTGCAACTAATGAAAAACTGTTTTTT	CASSIIPATNEKLFF
.	TRBV30	.	TRBJ1-2	TGTGCCTGGAGTGAAGACGACGGGTATGGCTACACCTTC	CAWSEDDGYGYTF
.	TRBV14	TRBD2	TRBJ2-7	TGCGCCAGCAGCCAAGACCCCCTAGCGGGGGGGTTCTACGAGCAGTACTTC	CASSQDPLAGGFYEQYF
few	TRBV3-1	TRBD1	TRBJ2-5	TGTGCCAGCAGCCGCCGGGACAGAGAAGAGACCCAGTACTTC	CASSRRDREETQYF
few	TRBV12-3/TRBV12-4	TRBD2	TRBJ2-1	TGTGCCAGCAGCCGACTAGCGGGTAAGGATAATGAGCAGTTCTTC	CASSRLAGKDNEQFF
.	TRBV20-1	.	TRBJ1-2	TGCAGTGCCCTTACCGATGACAGATTAACCTACCATGGCTACACCTTC	CSALTDDRLTYHGYTF
.	TRBV15	TRBD1	TRBJ2-7	TGTGCCACCAGCAGAGATAGACAGGGGGCCTACGAGCAGTACTTC	CATSRDRQGAYEQYF
few	TRBV20-1	.	TRBJ2-1	TGCAGTGCTAGTTCCGGGGGCGGGGAGGACAATGAGCAGTTCTTC	CSASSGGGEDNEQFF
.	TRBV24-1	TRBD2	TRBJ2-1	TGTGCCACCAGTGATTTTTTAACTAGCGGACACAATGAGCAGTTCTTC	CATSDFLTSGHNEQFF
.	TRBV6-5	.	TRBJ2-7	TGTGCCAGCAGTTACTGGACTGACAATGAGCAGTACTTC	CASSYWTDNEQYF
few	TRBV5-1	.	TRBJ2-3	TGCGCCAGCAGCTTGGCCGGGACACTCACAGATACGCAGTATTTT	CASSLAGTLTDTQYF
many	TRBV5-1	TRBD1	TRBJ2-7	TGCGCCAGCCAAATGGACAGGGGAGGCTACGAGCAGTACTTC	CASQMDRGGYEQYF
.	TRBV24-1	.	TRBJ2-3	TGTGCCACCACGTTCGAAGATACGCAGTATTTT	CATTFEDTQYF
.	TRBV6-5	.	TRBJ2-1	TGTGCCAGCAGTTACTCCCGACTTGATGAGCAGTTCTTC	CASSYSRLDEQFF